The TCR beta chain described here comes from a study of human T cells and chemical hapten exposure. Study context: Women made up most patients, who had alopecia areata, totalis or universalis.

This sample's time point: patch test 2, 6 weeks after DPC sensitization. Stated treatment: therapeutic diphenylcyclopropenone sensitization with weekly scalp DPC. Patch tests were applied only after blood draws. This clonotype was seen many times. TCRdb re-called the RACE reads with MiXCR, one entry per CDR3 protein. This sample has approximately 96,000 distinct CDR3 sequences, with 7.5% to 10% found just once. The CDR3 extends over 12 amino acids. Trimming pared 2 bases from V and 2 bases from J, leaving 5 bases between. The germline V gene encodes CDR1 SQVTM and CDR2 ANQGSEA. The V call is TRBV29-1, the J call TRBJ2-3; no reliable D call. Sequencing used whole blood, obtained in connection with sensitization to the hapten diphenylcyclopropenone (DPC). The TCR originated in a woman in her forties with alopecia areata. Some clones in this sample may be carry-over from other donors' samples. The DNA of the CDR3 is TGCAGCGTTGAAAGCAACACAGATACGCAGTATTTT. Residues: CSVESNTDTQYF.